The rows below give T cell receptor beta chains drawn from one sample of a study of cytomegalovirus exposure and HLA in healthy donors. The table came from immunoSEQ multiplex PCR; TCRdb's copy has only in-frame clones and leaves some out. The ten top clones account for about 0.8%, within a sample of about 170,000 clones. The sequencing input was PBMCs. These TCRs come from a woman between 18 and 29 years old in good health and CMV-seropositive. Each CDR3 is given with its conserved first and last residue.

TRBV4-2 CASSQDTGGGAETQYF
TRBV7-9 CASSSLPKTSGTYNEQFF
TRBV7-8 CASSPGGGRRTEAFF
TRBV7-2 CASSLERYSYNSPLHF
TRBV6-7 CASSHFTRLNTEAFF
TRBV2 CASTRDSSPSLDGYTF
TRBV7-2 CASSLRGSTGIAGNEQFF
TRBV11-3 CASSLEADAYEQYF
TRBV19 CASSEGQAYYEQYF
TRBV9 CASSVGPVQETQYF
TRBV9 CASSVVATPNSPLHF
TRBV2 CASSETSGLGGGTQYF
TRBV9 CASSVEGREGGYTF
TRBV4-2 CASSQDQAGSSYNEQFF
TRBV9 CASTRWGRNQETQYF
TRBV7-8 CASSGQTGGQPQHF
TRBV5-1 CASSSRTGESEQYF
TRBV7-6 CASSLVGGTRTDTQYF
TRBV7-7 CASSLTGTGGFNEQFF
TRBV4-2 CASSLTGEGYSNQPQHF
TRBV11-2 CASSSTGIYGYTF
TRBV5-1 CASSPRTGLQETQYF
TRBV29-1 CSAAAPPGTSGSYEQYF
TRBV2 CAGRIYEETEAFF
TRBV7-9 CASSPTLGGDTQYF
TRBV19 CASSIGQGLSQPQHF
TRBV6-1 CASIKGLGDQPQHF
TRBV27 CASSLGHLGTEAFF
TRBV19 CASSIRTDRTYGYTF
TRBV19 CASSIRSGTSGNEQFF
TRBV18 CASSPSGEQYF
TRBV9 CASSARQNMNTEAFF
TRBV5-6 CASSWTQGTNEKLFF
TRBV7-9 CASSLEANGYTF
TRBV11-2 CASSLLYGYTF
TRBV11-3 CASAQGAGNSEQYF
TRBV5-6 CASSKEKGTGNTIYF
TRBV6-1 CASRVGDATTEAFF
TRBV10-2 CATAGLAYEQYF
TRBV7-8 CASSTLRFSYEQYF
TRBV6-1 CASRQGSQPQHF
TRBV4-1 CASSQRQGAIMNGYTF
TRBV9 CASSVGGEGENEKLFF